Listed here are 9 T cell receptor beta chains from one sample, sequenced in a study of blood T cells in healthy people across ages. Primers used in a second PCR of roughly 7 to 12 cycles were a sample-barcoded 5' primer and a J-beta primer mix. TCRdb passed the 5' RACE reads through MiXCR, listing each CDR3 protein once. The repertoire holds approximately 1,700,000 distinct CDR3 sequences, with about 39% as singletons. Sequenced material: blood. Source of these receptors: a human donor in good health.

The rearrangement links TRBV20-1 to TRBJ2-1, with 8 bases aligning to TRBD1. The CDR3 has 13 residues. Germline V CDR1 and CDR2: DFQATT, SNEGSKA (reference sequence). The chain's CDR3 is CTAIRDRYNEQFF. The CDR3 region has the DNA TGCACAGCGATCCGGGACAGGTACAATGAGCAGTTCTTC.

The chain couples TRBV4-3 to TRBJ2-1, with D unclear. CDR1 and CDR2 from the germline V gene are LGHNA and YSLEER. There are 13 residues in the CDR3. V was clipped by 6 bases and J by 1 base, with 7 bases between them. The CDR3, as DNA: TGCGCCAGCAGTATTTTGTCCTACAATGAGCAGTTCTTC. Protein product: CASSILSYNEQFF.

The chain couples TRBV7-2 to TRBJ2-1; D is uncertain. Germline V gives CDR1 SGHTA, CDR2 FQGNSA. The CDR3 length is 14 residues. V gave up 1 base and J gave up 6 bases, with 10 bases separating them. The CDR3 nucleotides read TGTGCCAGCAGCTTAGTTGGCTTACTCAATGAGCAGTTCTTC. It codes for CASSLVGLLNEQFF.

This clonotype was detected ten times or more. This rearrangement joins TRBV6-6 to TRBJ2-7, with D possibly matching TRBD2 (6 bases). The germline V gene has CDR1 MNHNY and CDR2 SVGAGI (reference sequence). This CDR3 region has 10 residues. The V gene lost 11 bases and the J gene lost 4 bases, with 9 bases spanning the gap. The DNA of the CDR3 is TGTGCCGCCGGGGGATACGAGCAGTACTTC. As protein: CAAGGYEQYF.

This chain joins TRBV6-5 and TRBJ1-6; tentatively, D is TRBD1 (5 bases). Trimming removed 8 bases at V and 7 bases at J, with 21 bases between. The V gene's germline CDR1 is MNHEY and CDR2 SVGAGI. CDR3 size: 16 residues. The CDR3 nucleotides are TGTGCCAGCGAACAAACCGAAGGGGCGGGAAATTCACCCCTCCACTTT. This translates into CASEQTEGAGNSPLHF.

The sample holds a few counts of this clonotype. The chain employs TRBV6-5 and TRBJ2-3; 12 bases are a match to TRBD1. Trimming at V came to 4 bases and at J to 5 bases, leaving 7 bases not matched to a gene. This CDR3 spans 16 amino acids. From germline, CDR1 is MNHEY and CDR2 SVGAGI. The CDR3 DNA reads as TGTGCCAGCAGTTCCCCCGGGACAGGGGGCGAAGATACGCAGTATTTT. It encodes CASSSPGTGGEDTQYF.

This clonotype was recorded only once. The junction departs from germline at one end; a sequencing error may be responsible. The chain is built from TRBV6-6 and TRBJ1-6, with D perhaps TRBD1 (5 bases). The germline gives CDR1 MNHNY, CDR2 SVGAGI (reference sequence). The CDR3 runs to 14 residues. CDR3 sequence (DNA): TGTGCCATCGCCGGGGGAGGGAATAATTCGCCCCTCCACTTT. It specifies CAIAGGGNNSPLHF.

The chain combines TRBV2 with TRBJ1-5, with 8 bases fitting TRBD1. After removal of 9 bases from V and 5 bases from J, the junction contained 3 bases not matched to a gene. CDR1 is SNHLY and CDR2 is FYNNEI in the germline V gene. The CDR3 runs to 12 residues. The CDR3 loop reads CARDREHQPQHF. The CDR3 nucleotides are TGTGCCAGGGACAGGGAGCATCAGCCCCAGCATTTT.

The J gene is TRBJ2-1, the V gene TRBV3-1, with TRBD1 identical over 9 bases. Germline lookup yields CDR1 LGHDT and CDR2 YNNKEL (reference sequence). The CDR3 has 16 residues. V lost 10 bases to trimming and J lost 8 bases; unmatched junction nucleotides: 18. The CDR3 loop reads CAISESTGGLVHEQFF. CDR3 nucleotides: TGTGCCATCAGTGAGTCGACAGGGGGGCTTGTCCATGAGCAGTTCTTC.